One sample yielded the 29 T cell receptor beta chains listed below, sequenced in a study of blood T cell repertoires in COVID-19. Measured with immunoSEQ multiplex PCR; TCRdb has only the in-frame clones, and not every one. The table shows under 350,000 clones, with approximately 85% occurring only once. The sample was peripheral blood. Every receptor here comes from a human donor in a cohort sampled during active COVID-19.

The DNA of the CDR3 is TGTGCCAGCAGTGTCCCGGACAGAACAGATACGCAGTATTTT. This sequence encodes CASSVPDRTDTQYF. The V call is TRBV25-1, the J call TRBJ2-3, with D possibly being TRBD1 (6 bases). Germline CDR1 MGHDK, CDR2 SYGVNS. This CDR3 region has 14 residues. Trimming left V 4 bases short and J 3 bases short, with 11 bases between.

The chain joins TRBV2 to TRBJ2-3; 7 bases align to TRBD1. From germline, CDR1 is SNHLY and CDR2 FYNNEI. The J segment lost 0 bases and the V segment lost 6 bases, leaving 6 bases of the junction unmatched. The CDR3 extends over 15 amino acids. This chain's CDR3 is CASSGPGQSTDTQYF. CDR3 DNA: TGTGCCAGCAGCGGGCCGGGACAGAGCACAGATACGCAGTATTTT. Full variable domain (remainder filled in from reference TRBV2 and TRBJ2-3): EPEVTQTPSHQVTQMGQEVILRCVPISNHLYFYWYRQILGQKVEFLVSFYNNEISEKSEIFDDQFSVERPDGSNFTLKIRSTKLEDSAMYFCASSGPGQSTDTQYFGPGTRLTVL.

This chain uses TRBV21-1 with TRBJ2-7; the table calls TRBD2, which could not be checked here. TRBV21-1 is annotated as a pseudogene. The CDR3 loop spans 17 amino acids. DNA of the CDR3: TGTGCCAGCAGCAAAGCCGGGACTAGCGGTGACTCCTACGAGCAGTACTTC. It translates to CASSKAGTSGDSYEQYF.

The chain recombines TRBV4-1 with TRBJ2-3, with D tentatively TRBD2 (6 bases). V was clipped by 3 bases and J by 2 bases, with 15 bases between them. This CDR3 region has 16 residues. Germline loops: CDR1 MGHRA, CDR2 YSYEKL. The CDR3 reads CASSQDGLTATDTQYF. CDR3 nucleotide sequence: TGCGCCAGCAGCCAGGACGGACTAACAGCCACAGATACGCAGTATTTT.

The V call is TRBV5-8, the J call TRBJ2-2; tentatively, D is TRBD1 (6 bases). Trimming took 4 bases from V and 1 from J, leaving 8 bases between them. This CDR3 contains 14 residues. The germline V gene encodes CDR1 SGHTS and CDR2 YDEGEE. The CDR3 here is CASSRQVNTGELFF. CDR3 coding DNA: TGTGCCAGCAGCCGACAGGTGAACACCGGGGAGCTGTTTTTT.

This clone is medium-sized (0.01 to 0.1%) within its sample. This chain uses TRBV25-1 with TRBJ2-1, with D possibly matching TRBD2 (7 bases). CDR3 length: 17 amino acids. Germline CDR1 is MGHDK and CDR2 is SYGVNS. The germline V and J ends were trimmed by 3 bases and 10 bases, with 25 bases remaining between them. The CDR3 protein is CASSDPRRGGTLGEQFF. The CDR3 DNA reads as TGTGCCAGCAGTGACCCTCGGAGGGGGGGCACTTTAGGGGAGCAGTTCTTC.

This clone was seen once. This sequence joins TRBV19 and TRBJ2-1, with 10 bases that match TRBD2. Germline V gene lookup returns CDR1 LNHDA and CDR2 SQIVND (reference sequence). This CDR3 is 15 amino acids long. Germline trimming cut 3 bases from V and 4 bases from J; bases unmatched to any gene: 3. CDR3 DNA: TGTGCCAGTAGTATGGGGACTAGCGCGTACAATGAGCAGTTCTTC. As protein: CASSMGTSAYNEQFF.

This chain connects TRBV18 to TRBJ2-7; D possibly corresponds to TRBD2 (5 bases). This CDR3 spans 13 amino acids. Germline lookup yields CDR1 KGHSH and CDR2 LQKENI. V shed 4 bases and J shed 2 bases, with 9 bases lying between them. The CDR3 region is CASSLDGTYEQYF. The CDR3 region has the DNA TGTGCCAGCTCACTTGACGGGACCTACGAGCAGTACTTC.

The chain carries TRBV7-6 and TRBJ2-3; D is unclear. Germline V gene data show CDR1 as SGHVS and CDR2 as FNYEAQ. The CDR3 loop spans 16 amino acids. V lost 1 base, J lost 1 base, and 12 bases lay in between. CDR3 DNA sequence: TGTGCCAGCAGCTTAGTCGGCAGGTCTCGCACAGATACGCAGTATTTT. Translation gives CASSLVGRSRTDTQYF.

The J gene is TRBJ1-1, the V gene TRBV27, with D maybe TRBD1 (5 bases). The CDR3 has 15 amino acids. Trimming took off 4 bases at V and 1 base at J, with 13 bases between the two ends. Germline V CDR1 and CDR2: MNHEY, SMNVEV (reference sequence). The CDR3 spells CASSSRRGSNTEAFF. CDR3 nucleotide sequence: TGTGCCAGCAGTTCCCGAAGGGGCTCGAACACTGAAGCTTTCTTT.

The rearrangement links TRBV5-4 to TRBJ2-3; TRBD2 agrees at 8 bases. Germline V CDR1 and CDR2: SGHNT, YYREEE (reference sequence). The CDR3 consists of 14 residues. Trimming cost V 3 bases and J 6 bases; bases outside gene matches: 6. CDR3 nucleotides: TGTGCCAGCAGCTCGAACGGGGGGGTGGATACGCAGTATTTT. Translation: CASSSNGGVDTQYF.

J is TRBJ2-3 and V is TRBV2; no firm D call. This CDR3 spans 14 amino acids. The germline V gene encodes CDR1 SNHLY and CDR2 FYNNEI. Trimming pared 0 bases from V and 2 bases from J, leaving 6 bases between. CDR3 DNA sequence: TGTGCCAGCAGTGAAGCGGGCTTCACAGATACGCAGTATTTT. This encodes CASSEAGFTDTQYF.

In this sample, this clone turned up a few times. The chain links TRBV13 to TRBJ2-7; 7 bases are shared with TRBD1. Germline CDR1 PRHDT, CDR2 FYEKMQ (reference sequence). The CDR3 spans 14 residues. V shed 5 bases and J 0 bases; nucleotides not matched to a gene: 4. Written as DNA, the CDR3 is TGTGCCAGCAGCAGCCGGGACAGCTCCTACGAGCAGTACTTC. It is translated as CASSSRDSSYEQYF. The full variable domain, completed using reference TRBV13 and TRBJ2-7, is AAGVIQSPRHLIKEKRETATLKCYPIPRHDTVYWYQQGPGQDPQFLISFYEKMQSDKGSIPDRFSAQQFSDYHSELNMSSLELGDSALYFCASSSRDSSYEQYFGPGTRLTVT.

The CDR3 loop reads CASSWTGGNTGELFF. The CDR3 coding sequence is TGTGCCAGTAGCTGGACAGGGGGCAACACCGGGGAGCTGTTTTTT. V and J are TRBV19 and TRBJ2-2; TRBD1 agrees at 11 bases. The germline V gene has CDR1 LNHDA and CDR2 SQIVND (reference sequence). The V segment lost 6 bases and the J segment 2 bases; nucleotides outside the gene matches: 2. CDR3 size: 15 residues.

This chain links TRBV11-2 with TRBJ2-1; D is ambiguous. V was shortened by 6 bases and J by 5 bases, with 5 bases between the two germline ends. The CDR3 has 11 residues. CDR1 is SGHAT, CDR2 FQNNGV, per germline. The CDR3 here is CASRSNNEQFF. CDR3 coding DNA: TGTGCCAGCAGGAGTAACAATGAGCAGTTCTTC.

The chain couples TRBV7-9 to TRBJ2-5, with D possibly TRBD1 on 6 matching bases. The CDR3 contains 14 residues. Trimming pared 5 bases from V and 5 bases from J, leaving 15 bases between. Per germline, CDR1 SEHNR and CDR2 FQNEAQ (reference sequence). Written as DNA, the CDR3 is TGTGCCAGCAGCACAACAGGGATGGGGGAGACCCAGTACTTC. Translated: CASSTTGMGETQYF. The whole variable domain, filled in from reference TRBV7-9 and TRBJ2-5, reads DTGVSQNPRHKITKRGQNVTFRCDPISEHNRLYWYRQTLGQGPEFLTYFQNEAQLEKSRLLSDRFSAERPKGSFSTLEIQRTEQGDSAMYLCASSTTGMGETQYFGPGTRLLVL.

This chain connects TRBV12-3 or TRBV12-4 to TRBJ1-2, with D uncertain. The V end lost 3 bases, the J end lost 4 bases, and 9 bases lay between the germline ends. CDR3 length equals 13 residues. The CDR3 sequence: CASSLKGGYGYTF. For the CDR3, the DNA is TGTGCCAGCAGTTTGAAGGGAGGCTATGGCTACACCTTC.

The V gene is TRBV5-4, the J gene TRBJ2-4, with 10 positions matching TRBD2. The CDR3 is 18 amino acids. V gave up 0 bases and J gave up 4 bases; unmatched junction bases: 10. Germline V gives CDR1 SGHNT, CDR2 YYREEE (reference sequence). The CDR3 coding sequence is TGTGCCAGCAGCTTGGGGTCGGGTAGCGGGGGGCCGAAAAACATTCAGTACTTC. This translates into CASSLGSGSGGPKNIQYF. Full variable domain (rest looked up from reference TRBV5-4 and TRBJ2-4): ETGVTQSPTHLIKTRGQQVTLRCSSQSGHNTVSWYQQALGQGPQFIFQYYREEENGRGNFPPRFSGLQFPNYSSELNVNALELDDSALYLCASSLGSGSGGPKNIQYFGAGTRLSVL.

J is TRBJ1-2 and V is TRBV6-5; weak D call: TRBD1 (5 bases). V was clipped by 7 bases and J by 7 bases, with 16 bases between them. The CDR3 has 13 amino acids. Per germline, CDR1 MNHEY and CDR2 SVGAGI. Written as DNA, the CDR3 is TGTGCCAGCATGATGGGGGGAGCCTCTGGCTACACCTTC. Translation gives CASMMGGASGYTF.

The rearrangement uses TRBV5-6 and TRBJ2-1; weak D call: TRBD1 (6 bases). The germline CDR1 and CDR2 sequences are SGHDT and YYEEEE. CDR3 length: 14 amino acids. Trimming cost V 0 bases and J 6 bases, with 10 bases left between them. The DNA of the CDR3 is TGTGCCAGCAGCTTGGCAGGGGACCTCAATGAGCAGTTCTTC. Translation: CASSLAGDLNEQFF. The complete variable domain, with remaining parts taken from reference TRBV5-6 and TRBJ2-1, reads DAGVTQSPTHLIKTRGQQVTLRCSPKSGHDTVSWYQQALGQGPQFIFQYYEEEERQRGNFPDRFSGHQFPNYSSELNVNALLLGDSALYLCASSLAGDLNEQFFGPGTRLTVL.

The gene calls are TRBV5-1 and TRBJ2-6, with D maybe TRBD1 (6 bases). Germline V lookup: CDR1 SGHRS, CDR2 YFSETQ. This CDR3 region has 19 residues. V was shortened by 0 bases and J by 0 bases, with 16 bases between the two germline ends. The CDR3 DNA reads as TGCGCCAGCAGCTTGGGGATAGGACAGACGTACTCTGGGGCCAACGTCCTGACTTTC. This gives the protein CASSLGIGQTYSGANVLTF.

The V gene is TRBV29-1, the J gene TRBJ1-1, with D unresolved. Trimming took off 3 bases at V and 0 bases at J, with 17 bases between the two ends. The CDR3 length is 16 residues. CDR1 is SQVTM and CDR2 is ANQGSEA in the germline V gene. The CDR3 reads CSVDLFDLEMNTEAFF. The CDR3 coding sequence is TGCAGCGTTGACCTGTTCGACTTAGAAATGAACACTGAAGCTTTCTTT.

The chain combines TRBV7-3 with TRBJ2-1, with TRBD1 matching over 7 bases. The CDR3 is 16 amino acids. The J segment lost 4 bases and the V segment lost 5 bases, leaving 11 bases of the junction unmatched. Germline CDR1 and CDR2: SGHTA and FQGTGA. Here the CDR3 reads CASSPEDRSLYNEQFF. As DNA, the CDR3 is TGTGCCAGCAGCCCTGAGGACAGGAGTTTGTACAATGAGCAGTTCTTC.

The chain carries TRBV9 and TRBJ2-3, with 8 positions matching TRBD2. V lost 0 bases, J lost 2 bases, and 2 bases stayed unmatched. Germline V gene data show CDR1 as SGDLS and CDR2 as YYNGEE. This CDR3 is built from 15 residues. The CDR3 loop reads CASSVAGGFTDTQYF. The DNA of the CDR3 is TGTGCCAGCAGCGTAGCGGGGGGGTTCACAGATACGCAGTATTTT.

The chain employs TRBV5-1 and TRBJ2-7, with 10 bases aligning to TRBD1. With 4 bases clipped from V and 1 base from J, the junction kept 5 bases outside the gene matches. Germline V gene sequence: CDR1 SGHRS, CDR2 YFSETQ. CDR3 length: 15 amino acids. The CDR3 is CASSTDRGRSYEQYF. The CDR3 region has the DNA TGCGCCAGCAGCACAGACAGGGGGCGTTCCTACGAGCAGTACTTC.

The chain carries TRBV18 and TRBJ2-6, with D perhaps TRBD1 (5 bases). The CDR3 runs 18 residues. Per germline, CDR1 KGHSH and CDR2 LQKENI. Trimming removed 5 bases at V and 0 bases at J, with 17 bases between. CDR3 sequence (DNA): TGTGCCAGCTCAATTACAGGCGGCCCCTACTCTGGGGCCAACGTCCTGACTTTC. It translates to CASSITGGPYSGANVLTF.

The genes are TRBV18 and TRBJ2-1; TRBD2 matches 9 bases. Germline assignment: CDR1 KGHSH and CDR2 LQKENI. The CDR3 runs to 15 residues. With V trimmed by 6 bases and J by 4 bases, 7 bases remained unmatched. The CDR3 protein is CASSARGGEYNEQFF. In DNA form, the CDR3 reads TGTGCCAGCTCGGCGCGGGGGGGTGAATACAATGAGCAGTTCTTC.

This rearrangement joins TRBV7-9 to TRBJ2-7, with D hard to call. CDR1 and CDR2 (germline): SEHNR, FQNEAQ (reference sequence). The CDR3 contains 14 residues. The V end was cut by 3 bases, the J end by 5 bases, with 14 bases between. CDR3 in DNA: TGTGCCAGCAGCTTCCCAGGTGGTCTCAACGAGCAGTACTTC. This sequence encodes CASSFPGGLNEQYF.

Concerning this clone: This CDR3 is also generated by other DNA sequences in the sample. CDR3 residues: CASSLAGRANTGELFF. CDR3 sequence (DNA): TGCGCCAGCAGCTTGGCGGGCAGGGCGAACACCGGGGAGCTGTTTTTT. The chain carries TRBV5-1 and TRBJ2-2; D is perhaps TRBD1 (5 bases). The V and J ends lost 0 bases and 0 bases respectively, with 9 bases between them. This CDR3 comprises 16 residues. Germline assignment: CDR1 SGHRS and CDR2 YFSETQ.